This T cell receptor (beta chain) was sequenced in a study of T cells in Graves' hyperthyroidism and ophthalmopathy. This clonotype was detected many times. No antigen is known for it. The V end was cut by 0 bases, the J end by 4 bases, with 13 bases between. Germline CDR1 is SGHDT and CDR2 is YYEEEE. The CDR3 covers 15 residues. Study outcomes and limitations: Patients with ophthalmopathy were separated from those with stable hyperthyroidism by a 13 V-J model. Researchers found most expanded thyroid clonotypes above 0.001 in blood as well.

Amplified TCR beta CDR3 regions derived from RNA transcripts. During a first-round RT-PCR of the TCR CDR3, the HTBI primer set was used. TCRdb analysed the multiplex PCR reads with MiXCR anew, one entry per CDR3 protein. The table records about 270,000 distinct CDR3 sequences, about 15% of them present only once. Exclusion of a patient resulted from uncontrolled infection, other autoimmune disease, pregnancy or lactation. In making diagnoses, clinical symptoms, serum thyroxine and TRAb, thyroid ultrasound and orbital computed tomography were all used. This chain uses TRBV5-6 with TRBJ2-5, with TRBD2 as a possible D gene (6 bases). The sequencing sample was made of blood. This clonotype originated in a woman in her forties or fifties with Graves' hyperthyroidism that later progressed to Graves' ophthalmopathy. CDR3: CASSLAGELGETQYF. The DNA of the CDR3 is TGTGCCAGCAGCTTGGCGGGAGAGTTGGGAGAGACCCAGTACTTC.